This TCR beta chain is drawn from a study of blood T cell repertoires in COVID-19. Study at large: Samples came from the United States, Italy and Spain, spanning acute and convalescent COVID-19. PBMCs, B-cell-depleted T cells, or T cells provided the cDNA or gDNA that made up the material.

As originally analysed: Quantification of nucleated cells was approximated via reference gene primer amplification. Libraries were prepared by immunoSEQ multiplex PCR; TCRdb keeps only in-frame clonotypes and omits some of them. The V and J calls and clone size are taken from that table; D and trimming were inferred from the DNA. There are approximately 89,000 clones in the sample; approximately 80% occur only once, and approximately 13% lies in the top ten. V dropped 4 bases and J dropped 8 bases, with 15 bases sitting between them. CDR1 is SGHRS, CDR2 YFSETQ, per germline. This CDR3 has 13 residues.

This chain joins TRBV5-1 and TRBJ1-1, with D possibly TRBD1 on 6 matching bases. Sample: peripheral blood. The sequence was collected from a human donor in a cohort sampled during active COVID-19. The CDR3 sequence is CASSMTGPSEAFF. In DNA, the CDR3 is TGCGCCAGCAGCATGACAGGACCCTCGGAAGCTTTCTTT.